The 10 T cell receptor beta chains presented below share a single source sample, sequenced in a study of chemoradiotherapy in HPV16-positive cancers. Sequencing was performed with immunoSEQ multiplex PCR; in TCRdb, only in-frame clones are kept and a portion is missing. The sample comprises about 12,000 clones, around 66% of which are singletons, and over 15% rests with the top ten. Collection of the sample occurred from a patient who underwent chemoradiotherapy. The receptors were sampled from a human donor with HPV-associated anogenital cancer.

The V and J genes are TRBV6-1 and TRBJ1-1; no reliable D call. Trimming cost V 4 bases and J 5 bases, with 11 bases left between them. The CDR3 extends over 13 amino acids. Germline V lookup: CDR1 MNHNS, CDR2 SASEGT. The CDR3 loop reads CASSVTGGTEAFF. CDR3 DNA sequence: TGTGCCAGCAGTGTTACGGGAGGGACTGAAGCTTTCTTT.

This chain uses TRBV7-8 with TRBJ2-3, with TRBD1 identical over 12 bases. The CDR3 contains 17 residues. CDR1 is SGHVS, CDR2 FQNEAQ, per germline. V was clipped by 0 bases and J by 1 base; unmatched bases: 2. As DNA, the CDR3 is TGTGCCAGCAGCTTAGCGTGGGACAGGGGGCGCACAGATACGCAGTATTTT. This encodes CASSLAWDRGRTDTQYF.

The chain joins TRBV28 to TRBJ1-3; D uncertain. V was shortened by 6 bases and J by 0 bases, with 12 bases between the two germline ends. The CDR3 spans 15 residues. Per the germline V gene, CDR1 is MDHEN and CDR2 is SYDVKM. This chain's CDR3 is CASSLTAGSGNTIYF. CDR3 nucleotides: TGTGCCAGCAGCCTGACTGCCGGCTCTGGAAACACCATATATTTT. Full variable domain (missing parts from reference TRBV28 and TRBJ1-3): DVKVTQSSRYLVKRTGEKVFLECVQDMDHENMFWYRQDPGLGLRLIYFSYDVKMKEKGDIPEGYSVSREKKERFSLILESASTNQTSMYLCASSLTAGSGNTIYFGEGSWLTVV.

The chain is built from TRBV19 and TRBJ1-1, with D uncertain. Germline V gene data show CDR1 as LNHDA and CDR2 as SQIVND (reference sequence). The CDR3 contains 14 residues. V lost 0 bases and J lost 4, with 9 bases in between. CDR3 coding DNA: TGTGCCAGTAGTATAGATCGGGGTCCCACTGAAGCTTTCTTT. Protein product: CASSIDRGPTEAFF.

The rearrangement uses TRBV6-4 and TRBJ2-2; D perhaps matches TRBD1 (5 bases). Germline V gives CDR1 MRHNA, CDR2 SNTAGT. Trimming stripped 0 bases from V and 4 bases from J, with 6 bases between. The CDR3 runs to 14 residues. Written as DNA, the CDR3 is TGTGCCAGCAGTGACTCCAGGGTCACCGGGGAGCTGTTTTTT. As protein: CASSDSRVTGELFF.

This clone was recorded a few times. This chain uses TRBV25-1 with TRBJ1-2; D call uncertain. With 1 base removed from V and 8 bases from J, the gap between germline ends came to 17 bases. This CDR3 has 15 amino acids. Germline V gene lookup returns CDR1 MGHDK and CDR2 SYGVNS. The DNA of the CDR3 is TGTGCCAGCAGTGAATCTCACAGTGTCGGTGAGGGCTACACCTTC. Its translation: CASSESHSVGEGYTF.

The chain carries TRBV7-6 and TRBJ2-3; 8 bases line up with TRBD2. The CDR3 is made up of 15 amino acids. The junction had 6 bases not matched to a gene; V was cut back by 3 bases and J by 4 bases. Germline values: CDR1 SGHVS, CDR2 FNYEAQ. The CDR3 loop reads CASSFSGVGPDTQYF. CDR3 DNA: TGTGCCAGCAGCTTTAGCGGGGTGGGACCAGATACGCAGTATTTT. Complete variable domain (other parts from reference TRBV7-6 and TRBJ2-3): GAGVSQSPRYKVTKRGQDVALRCDPISGHVSLYWYRQALGQGPEFLTYFNYEAQQDKSGLPNDRFSAERPEGSISTLTIQRTEQRDSAMYRCASSFSGVGPDTQYFGPGTRLTVL.

The chain links TRBV10-3 to TRBJ2-1; 7 bases line up with TRBD2. The CDR3 sequence is 19 residues long. After removal of 1 base from V and 4 bases from J, the junction contained 16 bases not matched to a gene. Germline CDR1 ENHRY, CDR2 SYGVKD. The CDR3 DNA sequence: TGTGCCATCAGTGAGTTCCTCCCATACCGGGCTAGCGGTTACAATGAGCAGTTCTTC. This encodes CAISEFLPYRASGYNEQFF.

The sample holds one count of this clone. The CDR3 region has the DNA TGTGCCAGCAGTGGGAGTCCGGGCACCGGGGAGCTGTTTTTT. Encoded protein: CASSGSPGTGELFF. This chain links TRBV6-4 with TRBJ2-2; D not resolved. CDR1 and CDR2 (germline): MRHNA, SNTAGT. V shed 4 bases and J shed 4 bases, with 10 bases lying between them. The CDR3 length is 14 residues.

The V and J genes are TRBV29-1 and TRBJ1-2, with a tentative D call TRBD1 (6 bases). Per the germline V gene, CDR1 is SQVTM and CDR2 is ANQGSEA. This CDR3 is built from 13 residues. Trimming took 8 bases from V and 2 from J, leaving 15 bases between them. The CDR3 reads CSIPVGGNYGYTF. Written as DNA, the CDR3 is TGCAGCATTCCCGTGGGGGGCAACTATGGCTACACCTTC.